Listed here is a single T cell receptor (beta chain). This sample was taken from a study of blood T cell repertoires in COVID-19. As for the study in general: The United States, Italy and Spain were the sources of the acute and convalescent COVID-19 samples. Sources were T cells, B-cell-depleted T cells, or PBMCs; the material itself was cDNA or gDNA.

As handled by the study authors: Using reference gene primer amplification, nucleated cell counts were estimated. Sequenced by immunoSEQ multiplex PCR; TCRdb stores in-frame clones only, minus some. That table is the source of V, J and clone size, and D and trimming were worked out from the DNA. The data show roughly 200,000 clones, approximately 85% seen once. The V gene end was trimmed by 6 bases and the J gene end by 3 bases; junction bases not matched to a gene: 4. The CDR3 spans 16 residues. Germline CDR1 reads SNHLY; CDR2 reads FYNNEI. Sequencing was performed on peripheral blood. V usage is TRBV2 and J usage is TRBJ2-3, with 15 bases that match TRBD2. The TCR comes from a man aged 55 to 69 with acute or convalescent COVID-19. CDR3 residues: CASRFGTSGRTDTQYF. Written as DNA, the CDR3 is TGTGCCAGCAGGTTCGGGACTAGCGGGAGGACAGATACGCAGTATTTT.